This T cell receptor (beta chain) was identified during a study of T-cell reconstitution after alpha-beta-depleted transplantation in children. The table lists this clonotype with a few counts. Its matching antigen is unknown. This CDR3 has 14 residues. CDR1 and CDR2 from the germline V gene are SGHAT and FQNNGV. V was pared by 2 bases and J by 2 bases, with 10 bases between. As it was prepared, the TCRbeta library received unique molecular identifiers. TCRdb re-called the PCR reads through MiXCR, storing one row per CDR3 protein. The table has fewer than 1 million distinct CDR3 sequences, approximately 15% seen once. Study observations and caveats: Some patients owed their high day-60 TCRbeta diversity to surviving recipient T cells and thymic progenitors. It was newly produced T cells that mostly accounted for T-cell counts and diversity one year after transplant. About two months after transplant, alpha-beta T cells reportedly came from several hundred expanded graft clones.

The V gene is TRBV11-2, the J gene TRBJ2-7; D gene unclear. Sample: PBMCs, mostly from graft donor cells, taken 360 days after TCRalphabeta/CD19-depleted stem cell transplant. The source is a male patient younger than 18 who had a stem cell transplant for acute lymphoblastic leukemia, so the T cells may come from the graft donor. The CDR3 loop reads CASSLSGPAYEQYF. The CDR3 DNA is TGTGCCAGCAGCTTATCGGGCCCGGCCTACGAGCAGTACTTC.